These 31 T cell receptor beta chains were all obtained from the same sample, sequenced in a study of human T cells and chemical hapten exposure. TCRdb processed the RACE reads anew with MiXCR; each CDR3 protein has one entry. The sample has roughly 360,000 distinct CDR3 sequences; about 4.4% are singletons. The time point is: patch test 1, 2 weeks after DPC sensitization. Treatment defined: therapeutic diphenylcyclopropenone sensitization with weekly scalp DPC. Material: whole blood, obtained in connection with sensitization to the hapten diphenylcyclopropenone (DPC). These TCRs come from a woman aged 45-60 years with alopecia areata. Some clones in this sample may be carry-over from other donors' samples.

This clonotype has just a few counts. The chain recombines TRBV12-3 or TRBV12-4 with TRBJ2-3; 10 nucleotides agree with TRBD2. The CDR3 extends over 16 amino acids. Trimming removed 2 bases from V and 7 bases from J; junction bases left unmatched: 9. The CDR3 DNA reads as TGTGCCAGCAGTTTATGGCTAGCGGGAGCGGAGAATACGCAGTATTTT. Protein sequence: CASSLWLAGAENTQYF.

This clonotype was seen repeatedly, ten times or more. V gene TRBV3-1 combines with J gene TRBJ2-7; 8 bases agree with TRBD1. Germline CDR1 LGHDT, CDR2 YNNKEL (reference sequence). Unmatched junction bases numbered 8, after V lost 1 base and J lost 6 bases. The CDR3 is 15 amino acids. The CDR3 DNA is TGTGCCAGCAGCCAAGGGCAGACAGGGGAGCGCGAGCAGTACTTC. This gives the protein CASSQGQTGEREQYF.

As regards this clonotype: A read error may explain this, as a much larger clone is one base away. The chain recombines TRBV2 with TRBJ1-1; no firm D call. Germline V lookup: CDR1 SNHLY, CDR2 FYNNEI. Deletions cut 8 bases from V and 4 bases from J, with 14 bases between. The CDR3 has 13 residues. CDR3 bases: TGTGCCAGCTACCGGACCGGGATCACTGAAGCTTTCTTT. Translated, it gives CASYRTGITEAFF.

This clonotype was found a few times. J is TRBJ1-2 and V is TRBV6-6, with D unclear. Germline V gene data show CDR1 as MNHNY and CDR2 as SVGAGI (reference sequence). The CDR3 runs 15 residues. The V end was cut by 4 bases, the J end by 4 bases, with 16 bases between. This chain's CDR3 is CASSLTKREIYGYTF. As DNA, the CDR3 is TGTGCCAGCAGTTTAACCAAACGGGAAATCTATGGCTACACCTTC.

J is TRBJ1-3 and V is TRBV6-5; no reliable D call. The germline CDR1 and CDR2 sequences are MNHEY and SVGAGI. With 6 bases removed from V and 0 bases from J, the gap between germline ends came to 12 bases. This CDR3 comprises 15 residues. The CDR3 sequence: CASRTTGSSGNTIYF. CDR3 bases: TGTGCCAGCAGGACTACGGGGTCCTCTGGAAACACCATATATTTT.

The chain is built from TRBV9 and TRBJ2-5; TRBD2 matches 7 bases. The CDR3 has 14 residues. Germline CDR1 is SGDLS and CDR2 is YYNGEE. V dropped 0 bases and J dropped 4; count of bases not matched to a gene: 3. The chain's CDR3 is CASSVGGSGETQYF. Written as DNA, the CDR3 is TGTGCCAGCAGCGTAGGCGGGAGTGGAGAGACCCAGTACTTC.

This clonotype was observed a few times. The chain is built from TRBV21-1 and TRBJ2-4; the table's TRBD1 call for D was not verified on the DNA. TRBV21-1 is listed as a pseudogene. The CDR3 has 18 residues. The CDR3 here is CASSMLQVPRGDKNIQYF. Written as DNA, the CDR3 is TGTGCCAGCAGCATGTTGCAGGTCCCGCGAGGAGACAAAAACATTCAGTACTTC.

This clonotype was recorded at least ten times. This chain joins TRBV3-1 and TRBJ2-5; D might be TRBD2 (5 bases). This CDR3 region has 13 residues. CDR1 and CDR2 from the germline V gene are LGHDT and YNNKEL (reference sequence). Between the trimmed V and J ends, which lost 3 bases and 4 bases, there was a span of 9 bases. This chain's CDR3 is CASSQGRGETQYF. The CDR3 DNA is TGTGCCAGCAGCCAGGGCCGGGGAGAGACCCAGTACTTC.

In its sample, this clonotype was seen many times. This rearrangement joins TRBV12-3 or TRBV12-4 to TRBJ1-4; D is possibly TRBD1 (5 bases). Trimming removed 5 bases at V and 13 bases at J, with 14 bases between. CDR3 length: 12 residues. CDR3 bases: TGTGCCAGCAGTGGGAAACCGGGACGACTGTTTTTT. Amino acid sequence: CASSGKPGRLFF.

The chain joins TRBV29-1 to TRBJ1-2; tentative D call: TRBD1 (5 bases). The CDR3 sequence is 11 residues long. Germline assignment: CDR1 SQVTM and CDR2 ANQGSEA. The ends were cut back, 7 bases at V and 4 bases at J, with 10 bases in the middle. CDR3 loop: CSAADSYGYTF. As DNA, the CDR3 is TGCAGCGCAGCAGACAGCTATGGCTACACCTTC.

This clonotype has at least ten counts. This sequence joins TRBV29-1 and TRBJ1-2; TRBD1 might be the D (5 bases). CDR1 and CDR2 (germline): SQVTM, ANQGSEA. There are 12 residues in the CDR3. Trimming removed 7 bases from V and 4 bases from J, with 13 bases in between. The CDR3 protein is CSGQTATYGYTF. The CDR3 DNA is TGCAGCGGGCAGACAGCCACCTATGGCTACACCTTC.

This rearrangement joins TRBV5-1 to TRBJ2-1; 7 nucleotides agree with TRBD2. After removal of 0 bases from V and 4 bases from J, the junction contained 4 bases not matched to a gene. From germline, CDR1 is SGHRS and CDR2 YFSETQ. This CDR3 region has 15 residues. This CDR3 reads CASSLAGAGYNEQFF. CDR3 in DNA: TGCGCCAGCAGCTTGGCCGGAGCGGGATACAATGAGCAGTTCTTC.

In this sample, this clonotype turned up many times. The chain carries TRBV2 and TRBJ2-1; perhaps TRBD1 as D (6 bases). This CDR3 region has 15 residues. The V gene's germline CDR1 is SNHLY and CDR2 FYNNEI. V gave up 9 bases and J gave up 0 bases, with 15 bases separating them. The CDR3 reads CASSKGDSSYNEQFF. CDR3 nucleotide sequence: TGTGCCAGTTCTAAGGGGGATAGCTCCTACAATGAGCAGTTCTTC.

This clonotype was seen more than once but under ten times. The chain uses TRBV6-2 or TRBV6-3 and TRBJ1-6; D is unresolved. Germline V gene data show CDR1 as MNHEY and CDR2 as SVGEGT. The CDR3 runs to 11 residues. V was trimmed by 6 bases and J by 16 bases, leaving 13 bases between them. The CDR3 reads CASRGLDRLHF. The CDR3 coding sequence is TGTGCCAGCAGGGGTTTGGACCGGCTCCACTTT.

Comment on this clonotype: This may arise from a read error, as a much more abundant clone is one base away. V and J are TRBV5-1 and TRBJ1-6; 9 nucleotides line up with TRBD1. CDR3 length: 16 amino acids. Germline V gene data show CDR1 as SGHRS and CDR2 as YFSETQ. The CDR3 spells CAGSPMTGGYNSPLHF. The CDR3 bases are TGCGCCGGCAGCCCCATGACAGGGGGCTATAATTCACCCCTCCACTTT.

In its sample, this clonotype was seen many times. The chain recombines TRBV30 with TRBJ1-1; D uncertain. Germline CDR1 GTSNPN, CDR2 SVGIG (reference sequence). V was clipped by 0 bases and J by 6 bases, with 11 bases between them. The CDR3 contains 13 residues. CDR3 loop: CAWSVGGYSEAFF. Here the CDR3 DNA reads TGTGCCTGGAGTGTCGGCGGTTACTCTGAAGCTTTCTTT.

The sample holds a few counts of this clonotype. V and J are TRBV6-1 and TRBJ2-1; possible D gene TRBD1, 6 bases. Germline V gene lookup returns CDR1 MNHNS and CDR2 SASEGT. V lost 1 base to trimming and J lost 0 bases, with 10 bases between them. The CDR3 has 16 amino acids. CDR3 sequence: CASSEGVGGSYNEQFF. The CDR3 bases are TGTGCCAGCAGTGAAGGGGTAGGGGGCTCCTACAATGAGCAGTTCTTC.

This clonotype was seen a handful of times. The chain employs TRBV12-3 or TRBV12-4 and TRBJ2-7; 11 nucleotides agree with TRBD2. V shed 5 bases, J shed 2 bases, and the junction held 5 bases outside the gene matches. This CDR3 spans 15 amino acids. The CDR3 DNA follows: TGTGCCAGCAGTCAACCGACTAGCGGGACCTACGAGCAGTACTTC. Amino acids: CASSQPTSGTYEQYF.

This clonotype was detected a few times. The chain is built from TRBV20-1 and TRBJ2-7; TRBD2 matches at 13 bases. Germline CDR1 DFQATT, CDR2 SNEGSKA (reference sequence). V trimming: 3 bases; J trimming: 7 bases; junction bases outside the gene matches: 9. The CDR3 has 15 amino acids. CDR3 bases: TGCAGTGCTAGTCGACCAGGGACTAGCGGGGCTGAGCAGTACTTC. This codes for CSASRPGTSGAEQYF.

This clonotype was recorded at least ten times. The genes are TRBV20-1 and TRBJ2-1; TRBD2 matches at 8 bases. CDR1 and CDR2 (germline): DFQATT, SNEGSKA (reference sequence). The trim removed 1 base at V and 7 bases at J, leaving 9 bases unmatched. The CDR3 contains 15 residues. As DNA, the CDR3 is TGCAGTGCTAGAGTACTAAAGAGCGGGAGAAATGAGCAGTTCTTC. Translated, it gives CSARVLKSGRNEQFF.

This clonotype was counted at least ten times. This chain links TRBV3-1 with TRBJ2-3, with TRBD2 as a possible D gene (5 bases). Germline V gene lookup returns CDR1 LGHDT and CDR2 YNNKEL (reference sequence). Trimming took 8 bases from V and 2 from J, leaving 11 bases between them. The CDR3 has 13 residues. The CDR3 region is CASSQRFTDTQYF. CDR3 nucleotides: TGTGCCAGCTCCCAGCGGTTCACAGATACGCAGTATTTT.

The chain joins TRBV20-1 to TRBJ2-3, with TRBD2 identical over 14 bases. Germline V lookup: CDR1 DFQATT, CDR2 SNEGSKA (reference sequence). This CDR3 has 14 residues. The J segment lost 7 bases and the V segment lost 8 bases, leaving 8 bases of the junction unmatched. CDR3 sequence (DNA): TGCAGTCCTCGGGGACTAGCGGGAGAGAATACGCAGTATTTT. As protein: CSPRGLAGENTQYF.

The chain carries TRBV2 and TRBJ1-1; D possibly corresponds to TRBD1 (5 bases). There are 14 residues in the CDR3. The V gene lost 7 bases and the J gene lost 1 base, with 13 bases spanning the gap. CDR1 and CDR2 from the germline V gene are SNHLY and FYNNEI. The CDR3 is CASKPGAGNTEAFF. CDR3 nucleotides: TGTGCCAGCAAACCCGGGGCGGGGAACACTGAAGCTTTCTTT.

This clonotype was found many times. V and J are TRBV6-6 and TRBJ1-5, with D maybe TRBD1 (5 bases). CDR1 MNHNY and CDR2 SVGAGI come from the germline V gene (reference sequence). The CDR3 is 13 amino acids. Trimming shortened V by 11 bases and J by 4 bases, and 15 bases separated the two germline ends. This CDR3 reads CAAQGRENQPQHF. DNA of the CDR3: TGTGCCGCCCAGGGCCGGGAGAATCAGCCCCAGCATTTT.

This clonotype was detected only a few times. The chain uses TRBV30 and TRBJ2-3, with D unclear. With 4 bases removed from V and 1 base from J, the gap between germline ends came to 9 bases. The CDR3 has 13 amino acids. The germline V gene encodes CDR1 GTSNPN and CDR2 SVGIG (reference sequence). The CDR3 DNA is TGTGCCTGGACTTCCACGGGCACAGATACGCAGTATTTT. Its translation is CAWTSTGTDTQYF.

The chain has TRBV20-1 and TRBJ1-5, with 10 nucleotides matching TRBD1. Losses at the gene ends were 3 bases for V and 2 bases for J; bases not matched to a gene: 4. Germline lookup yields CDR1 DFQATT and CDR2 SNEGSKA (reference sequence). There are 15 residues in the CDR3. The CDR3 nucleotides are TGCAGTGCTAGGACAGGGGGCACCGGCAATCAGCCCCAGCATTTT. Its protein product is CSARTGGTGNQPQHF.

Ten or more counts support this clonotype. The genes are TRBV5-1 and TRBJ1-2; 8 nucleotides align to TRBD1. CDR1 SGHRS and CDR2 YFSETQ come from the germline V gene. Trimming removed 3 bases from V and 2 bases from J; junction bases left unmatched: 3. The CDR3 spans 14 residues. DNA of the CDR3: TGCGCCAGCAGCTCATCAGGGGGCAACTATGGCTACACCTTC. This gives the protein CASSSSGGNYGYTF. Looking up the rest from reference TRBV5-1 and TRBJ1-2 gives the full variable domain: KAGVTQTPRYLIKTRGQQVTLSCSPISGHRSVSWYQQTPGQGLQFLFEYFSETQRNKGNFPGRFSGRQFSNSRSEMNVSTLELGDSALYLCASSSSGGNYGYTFGSGTRLTVV.

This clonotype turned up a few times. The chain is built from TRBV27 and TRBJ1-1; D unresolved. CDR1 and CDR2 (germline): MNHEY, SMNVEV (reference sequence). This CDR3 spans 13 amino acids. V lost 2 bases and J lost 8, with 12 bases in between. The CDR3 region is CASSLGQTKEAFF. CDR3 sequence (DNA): TGTGCCAGCAGTTTAGGGCAGACGAAAGAAGCTTTCTTT.

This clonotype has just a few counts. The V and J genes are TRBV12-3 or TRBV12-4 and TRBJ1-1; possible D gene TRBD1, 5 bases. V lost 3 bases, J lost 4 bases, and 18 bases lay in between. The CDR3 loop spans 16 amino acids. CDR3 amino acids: CASSFGSPTGGTEAFF. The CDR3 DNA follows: TGTGCCAGCAGTTTTGGGAGCCCTACGGGGGGCACTGAAGCTTTCTTT.

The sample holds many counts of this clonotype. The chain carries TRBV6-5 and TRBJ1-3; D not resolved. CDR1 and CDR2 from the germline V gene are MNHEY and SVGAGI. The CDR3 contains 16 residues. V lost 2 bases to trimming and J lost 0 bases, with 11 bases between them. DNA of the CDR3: TGTGCCAGCAGTTACGGAGCTGGGAGCTCTGGAAACACCATATATTTT. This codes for CASSYGAGSSGNTIYF.

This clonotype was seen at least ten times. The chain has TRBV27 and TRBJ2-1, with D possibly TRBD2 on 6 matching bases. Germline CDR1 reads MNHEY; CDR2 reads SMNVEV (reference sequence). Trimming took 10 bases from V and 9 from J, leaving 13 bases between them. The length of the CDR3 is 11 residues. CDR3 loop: CAIYGGSEQFF. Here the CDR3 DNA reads TGTGCCATCTACGGGGGTAGTGAGCAGTTCTTC.